The 13 T cell receptor beta chains below were found in one sample sequenced in a study of control samples from healthy donors and cancer patients. Only in-frame clones appear in the TCRdb table, and some are missing; sequencing was by immunoSEQ multiplex PCR. The sample has roughly 100,000 clones, roughly 89% seen once; the top ten hold 15% to 20%. Sequenced: PBMCs. The source is a man in his 60s with lung cancer.

This clone was seen many times. This chain uses TRBV10-3 with TRBJ1-1; D remains unclear. CDR3 length equals 15 residues. Trimming stripped 8 bases from V and 0 bases from J, with 16 bases between. Germline assignment: CDR1 ENHRY and CDR2 SYGVKD. The CDR3 DNA reads as TGTGCCATCTACGACCCGGGCCAGATGAACACTGAAGCTTTCTTT. Translation gives CAIYDPGQMNTEAFF.

The J gene is TRBJ1-2, the V gene TRBV6-1, with TRBD1 as a possible D gene (5 bases). This CDR3 is built from 15 residues. V was clipped by 1 base and J by 4 bases, with 13 bases between them. Germline V gene data show CDR1 as MNHNS and CDR2 as SASEGT. CDR3 sequence reads: CASSEEWGMSYGYTF. CDR3 bases: TGTGCCAGCAGTGAAGAATGGGGGATGAGCTATGGCTACACCTTC.

The CDR3 loop reads CASGSGQNTDTQYF. CDR3 nucleotides: TGTGCTAGTGGTTCGGGACAGAACACAGATACGCAGTATTTT. The V gene is TRBV12-5, the J gene TRBJ2-3; TRBD1 matches 7 bases. This CDR3 spans 14 amino acids. Trimming cost V 4 bases and J 2 bases; bases outside gene matches: 3. Germline values: CDR1 LGHNT, CDR2 FRNRAP.

The genes are TRBV15 and TRBJ1-1; no clear D gene. Deletions cut 5 bases from V and 0 bases from J, with 7 bases between. CDR3 size: 13 residues. CDR1 is LNHNV and CDR2 is YYDKDF in the germline V gene (reference sequence). The DNA for the CDR3 is TGTGCCACCAGCGGAACAGTGAACACTGAAGCTTTCTTT. This encodes CATSGTVNTEAFF.

This rearrangement joins TRBV6-6 to TRBJ1-1; weak D call: TRBD1 (6 bases). V lost 0 bases, J lost 3 bases, and 11 bases lay in between. The CDR3 extends over 15 amino acids. In germline, CDR1 is MNHNY, CDR2 SVGAGI (reference sequence). The CDR3 DNA is TGTGCCAGCAGTTACTCCATACAGGGTTACACTGAAGCTTTCTTT. As protein: CASSYSIQGYTEAFF.

The genes are TRBV10-1 and TRBJ2-1; 7 bases are a match to TRBD1. Germline V gene sequence: CDR1 WNHNN, CDR2 SYGVQD (reference sequence). CDR3 length equals 13 residues. Unmatched junction bases numbered 4, after V lost 5 bases and J lost 6 bases. CDR3 sequence: CASSKDRVNEQFF. CDR3 DNA: TGCGCCAGCAGTAAAGACAGGGTCAATGAGCAGTTCTTC.

This CDR3 is CAWSRQGARTEAFF. The CDR3 DNA follows: TGTGCCTGGAGTAGACAGGGGGCGCGAACTGAAGCTTTCTTT. V gene TRBV30 combines with J gene TRBJ1-1, with 10 nucleotides matching TRBD1. CDR1 and CDR2 (germline): GTSNPN, SVGIG (reference sequence). The CDR3 has 14 amino acids. Trimming cost V 2 bases and J 5 bases; bases outside gene matches: 5. Combining the CDR3 with reference TRBV30 and TRBJ1-1 gives the whole variable domain SQTIHQWPATLVQPVGSPLSLECTVEGTSNPNLYWYRQAAGRGLQLLFYSVGIGQISSEVPQNLSASRPQDRQFILSSKKLLLSDSGFYLCAWSRQGARTEAFFGQGTRLTVV.

The chain combines TRBV19 with TRBJ1-6; possible D gene TRBD1, 6 bases. Germline assignment: CDR1 LNHDA and CDR2 SQIVND (reference sequence). Trimming removed 6 bases at V and 7 bases at J, with 7 bases between. This CDR3 comprises 12 residues. In DNA, the CDR3 is TGTGCCAGTAGAGACAGGAATTCACCCCTCCACTTT. Translated: CASRDRNSPLHF.

By sample share, this clone is medium-sized. The rearrangement joins TRBV6-5 to TRBJ2-3, with D perhaps TRBD2 (7 bases). The CDR3 runs to 13 residues. V lost 2 bases, J lost 8 bases, and 11 bases lay in between. In germline, CDR1 is MNHEY, CDR2 SVGAGI. As DNA, the CDR3 is TGTGCCAGCAGTTACGCAAGGGGGGGTACGCAGTATTTT. Translating it yields CASSYARGGTQYF.

The rearrangement links TRBV7-3 to TRBJ2-2, with TRBD1 matching 7 bases. There are 15 residues in the CDR3. V lost 6 bases to trimming and J lost 4 bases; unmatched junction nucleotides: 8. Germline loops: CDR1 SGHTA, CDR2 FQGTGA. The CDR3 loop reads CASRQGGAGTGELFF. As DNA, the CDR3 is TGTGCCAGCAGGCAAGGGGGCGCGGGCACCGGGGAGCTGTTTTTT.

As DNA, the CDR3 is TGTGCCAGCAGCTTCGGGGGCGGGGGTGAAGCTTTCTTT. Encoded protein: CASSFGGGGEAFF. The chain employs TRBV7-9 and TRBJ1-1, with a tentative D call TRBD1 (6 bases). CDR3 length equals 13 residues. Trimming pared 3 bases from V and 7 bases from J, leaving 12 bases between. Per the germline V gene, CDR1 is SEHNR and CDR2 is FQNEAQ (reference sequence). Full variable domain (rest looked up from reference TRBV7-9 and TRBJ1-1): DTGVSQNPRHKITKRGQNVTFRCDPISEHNRLYWYRQTLGQGPEFLTYFQNEAQLEKSRLLSDRFSAERPKGSFSTLEIQRTEQGDSAMYLCASSFGGGGEAFFGQGTRLTVV.

This clone has a single count. In DNA, the CDR3 is TGTGCCAGCAGTTTGGCAGGCGGGTACGAGCAGTACGTC. This codes for CASSLAGGYEQYV. V gene TRBV28 combines with J gene TRBJ2-7, with a weak D call TRBD2 (5 bases). The CDR3 totals 13 residues. Germline values: CDR1 MDHEN, CDR2 SYDVKM. V was trimmed by 3 bases and J by 4 bases, leaving 10 bases between them.

V usage is TRBV5-6 and J usage is TRBJ1-2; 7 bases fit TRBD1. The CDR3 has 14 amino acids. The germline gives CDR1 SGHDT, CDR2 YYEEEE. The junction had 9 bases not matched to a gene; V was cut back by 6 bases and J by 4 bases. In nucleotides, the CDR3 is TGTGCCAGCACCCGGACGGGACAGACCTATGGCTACACCTTC. Its protein is CASTRTGQTYGYTF.